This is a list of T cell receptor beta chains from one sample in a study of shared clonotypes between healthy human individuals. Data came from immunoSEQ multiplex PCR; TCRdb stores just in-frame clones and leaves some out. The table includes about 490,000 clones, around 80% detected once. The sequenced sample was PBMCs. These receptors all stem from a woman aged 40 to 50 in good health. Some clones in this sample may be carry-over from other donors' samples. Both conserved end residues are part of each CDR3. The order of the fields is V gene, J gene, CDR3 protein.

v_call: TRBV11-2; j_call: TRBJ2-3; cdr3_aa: CASSLPGTDTQYF
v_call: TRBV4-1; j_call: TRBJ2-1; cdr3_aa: CASSQDPLAGAPYNEQFF
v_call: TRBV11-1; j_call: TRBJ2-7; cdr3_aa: CASSLLGVPSYEQYF
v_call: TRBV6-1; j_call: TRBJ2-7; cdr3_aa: CASSEVGGSYEQYF
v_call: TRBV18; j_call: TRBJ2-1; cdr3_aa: CASSPEGREQFF
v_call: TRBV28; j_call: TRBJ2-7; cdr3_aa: CASNSGPGTYEQYF
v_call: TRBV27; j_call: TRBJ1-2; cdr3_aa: CASMGPTHGYTF
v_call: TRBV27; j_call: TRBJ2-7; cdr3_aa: CASSPARSYEQYF
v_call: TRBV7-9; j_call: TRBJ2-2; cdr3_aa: CASSLGLNTGELFF
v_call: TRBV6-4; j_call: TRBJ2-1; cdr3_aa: CASSGSLNSGSEQFF
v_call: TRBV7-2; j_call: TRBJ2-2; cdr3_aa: CASSLAFGPTGELFF
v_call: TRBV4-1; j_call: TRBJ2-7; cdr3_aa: CASNANPTGGYEQYF
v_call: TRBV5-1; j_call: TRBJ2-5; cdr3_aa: CASSQQGAGETQYF
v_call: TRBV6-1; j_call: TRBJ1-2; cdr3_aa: CASSVSSETVNYGYTF
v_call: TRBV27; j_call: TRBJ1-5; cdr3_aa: CASGYSQRQPQHF